The clone carrying this T cell receptor beta chain was detected only once. The data originate from a study of blood T cell repertoires in COVID-19. As originally analysed: Estimation of nucleated cell counts was performed using reference gene primer amplification. The repertoire was sequenced with immunoSEQ multiplex PCR; TCRdb's copy has only in-frame clones and lacks some. The V and J calls and the clone size are those of that table, but D and trimming were determined from the DNA. Of some 20,000 clones listed, under 90% are singletons. CDR1 and CDR2 from the germline V gene are KGHSH and LQKENI. With 1 base removed from V and 6 bases from J, the gap between germline ends came to 13 bases. This CDR3 comprises 15 residues.

Material for sequencing was peripheral blood. The gene calls are TRBV18 and TRBJ2-4; TRBD1 is a possible D gene (6 bases). The receptor was derived from a human donor with active COVID-19. The donor label of this sample is uncertain. The CDR3 sequence is CASSPRSDSLNIQYF. As DNA, the CDR3 is TGTGCCAGCTCACCACGCTCGGACAGCCTAAACATTCAGTACTTC.